These 22 T cell receptor beta chains were all obtained from the same sample, sequenced in a study of T-cell reconstitution after alpha-beta-depleted transplantation in children. Preparing the TCRbeta library involved the use of unique molecular identifiers. TCRdb reprocessed the PCR reads via MiXCR and lists one record per CDR3 protein. The sample yields about 610,000 distinct CDR3 sequences, 10% to 13% seen once. The sample here was PBMCs from the stem cell graft donor, taken from the stem cell graft. Receptor source: a human donor who donated a stem cell graft to a child with acute myeloid leukemia.

This clonotype was detected ten times or more. CDR3 DNA: TGTGCCATCGGAACATCACTTTCCCTCACAGATACGCAGTATTTT. Its translation is CAIGTSLSLTDTQYF. The chain couples TRBV10-3 to TRBJ2-3; no reliable D call. V lost 8 bases to trimming and J lost 2 bases, with 17 bases between them. Germline CDR1 reads ENHRY; CDR2 reads SYGVKD. This CDR3 has 15 residues.

This clonotype occurred a few times. The rearrangement uses TRBV30 and TRBJ2-2, with D possibly matching TRBD1 (5 bases). The CDR3 has 15 residues. Trimming cost V 3 bases and J 1 base, with 12 bases left between them. Germline CDR1 reads GTSNPN; CDR2 reads SVGIG (reference sequence). CDR3 in amino acids: CAWRVLDKNTGELFF. The CDR3 DNA reads TGTGCCTGGAGAGTATTGGACAAGAACACCGGGGAGCTGTTTTTT.

The J gene is TRBJ2-5, the V gene TRBV3-1; D ambiguous. The V end lost 2 bases, the J end lost 8 bases, and 12 bases lay between the germline ends. The CDR3 has 13 amino acids. The germline V gene encodes CDR1 LGHDT and CDR2 YNNKEL (reference sequence). Here the CDR3 DNA reads TGTGCCAGCAGCCAAACATATCAAGGTACCCAGTACTTC. It encodes CASSQTYQGTQYF.

This clonotype was seen many times. V usage is TRBV7-2 and J usage is TRBJ2-7; D perhaps matches TRBD2 (5 bases). Trimming left V 5 bases short and J 2 bases short, with 10 bases between. This CDR3 comprises 13 residues. CDR1 SGHTA and CDR2 FQGNSA come from the germline V gene. Written as DNA, the CDR3 is TGTGCCAGCAGCCCACTCGGGACCTACGAGCAGTACTTC. Translated: CASSPLGTYEQYF.

This clonotype was picked up many times. The chain joins TRBV3-1 to TRBJ2-2; the match to TRBD2 covers 7 bases. The CDR3 contains 14 residues. Germline CDR1 is LGHDT and CDR2 is YNNKEL (reference sequence). V gave up 6 bases and J gave up 4 bases; unmatched junction bases: 5. CDR3 coding DNA: TGTGCCAGCAGGAAAGGGGAGGGCACCGGGGAGCTGTTTTTT. Translating gives CASRKGEGTGELFF.

Only a few counts were recorded for this clonotype. V gene TRBV18 combines with J gene TRBJ1-4, with 7 bases fitting TRBD1. The CDR3 contains 15 residues. V lost 0 bases, J lost 7 bases, and 5 bases stayed unmatched. Germline V gene lookup returns CDR1 KGHSH and CDR2 LQKENI. CDR3 in amino acids: CASSPPTGSSEKLFF. In DNA form, the CDR3 reads TGTGCCAGCTCACCACCGACAGGGTCGAGTGAAAAACTGTTTTTT. The full variable domain, rest sourced from reference TRBV18 and TRBJ1-4, is NAGVMQNPRHLVRRRGQEARLRCSPMKGHSHVYWYRQLPEEGLKFMVYLQKENIIDESGMPKERFSAEFPKEGPSILRIQQVVRGDSAAYFCASSPPTGSSEKLFFGSGTQLSVL.

The chain joins TRBV5-1 to TRBJ2-7; 9 bases are shared with TRBD1. This CDR3 is built from 15 residues. V trimming: 2 bases; J trimming: 4 bases; junction bases outside the gene matches: 7. The germline gives CDR1 SGHRS, CDR2 YFSETQ. In DNA form, the CDR3 reads TGCGCCAGCAGCTTTACAGGGGGCGGCGGGTACGAGCAGTACTTC. This gives the protein CASSFTGGGGYEQYF. Drawing the rest from reference TRBV5-1 and TRBJ2-7, the complete variable domain is KAGVTQTPRYLIKTRGQQVTLSCSPISGHRSVSWYQQTPGQGLQFLFEYFSETQRNKGNFPGRFSGRQFSNSRSEMNVSTLELGDSALYLCASSFTGGGGYEQYFGPGTRLTVT.

This clonotype was found many times. The chain links TRBV28 to TRBJ2-3; TRBD2 aligns across 7 bases. This CDR3 is built from 16 residues. The trim removed 2 bases at V and 6 bases at J, leaving 11 bases unmatched. Per germline, CDR1 MDHEN and CDR2 SYDVKM. The CDR3 DNA follows: TGTGCCAGCAGTTTACTAGCGTCGACCGGGGGGGATACGCAGTATTTT. It translates to CASSLLASTGGDTQYF.

This chain uses TRBV11-1 with TRBJ2-1; 14 positions match TRBD2. This CDR3 has 19 residues. Germline V lookup: CDR1 SGHAT, CDR2 FQDESV (reference sequence). Trimming at V came to 4 bases and at J to 2 bases, leaving 10 bases not matched to a gene. The CDR3 bases are TGTGCCAGCAGCTCCTGGACTAGCGGGAGGAAGGCGACCTACAATGAGCAGTTCTTC. It yields the protein CASSSWTSGRKATYNEQFF.

This clonotype showed up just a few times. The rearrangement links TRBV15 to TRBJ2-3; 10 bases map to TRBD1. Per germline, CDR1 LNHNV and CDR2 YYDKDF (reference sequence). Trimming removed 1 base from V and 5 bases from J; junction bases left unmatched: 3. The CDR3 has 15 amino acids. CDR3 DNA: TGTGCCACCAGCAGAGGGGACAGGGGTGGAGATACGCAGTATTTT. Translating it yields CATSRGDRGGDTQYF.

This clonotype showed up just a few times. This rearrangement joins TRBV6-2 or TRBV6-3 to TRBJ2-1; D is perhaps TRBD2 (6 bases). Trimming removed 1 base at V and 6 bases at J, with 10 bases between. The CDR3 covers 14 residues. The germline V gene encodes CDR1 MNHEY and CDR2 SVGEGT. The CDR3 region is CASSYYLGGNEQFF. The DNA for the CDR3 is TGTGCCAGCAGTTACTACCTGGGAGGCAATGAGCAGTTCTTC.

This clonotype was detected only a few times. CDR3 region: CSVGGLADTQYF. DNA of the CDR3: TGCAGCGTGGGGGGACTAGCAGATACGCAGTATTTT. The chain combines TRBV29-1 with TRBJ2-3; the match to TRBD2 covers 8 bases. There are 12 residues in the CDR3. Per the germline V gene, CDR1 is SQVTM and CDR2 is ANQGSEA. With V trimmed by 6 bases and J by 4 bases, 3 bases remained unmatched.

In its sample, this clonotype was seen many times. The chain has TRBV7-6 and TRBJ2-7; maybe TRBD2 (5 bases). Germline V gene sequence: CDR1 SGHVS, CDR2 FNYEAQ. The V end lost 1 base, the J end lost 3 bases, and 7 bases lay between the germline ends. This CDR3 spans 13 amino acids. Here the CDR3 DNA reads TGTGCCAGCAGCTTAGATGCGGGCTACGAGCAGTACTTC. Translation gives CASSLDAGYEQYF.

The rearrangement links TRBV29-1 to TRBJ2-7; D not certain. The V end was cut by 4 bases, the J end by 3 bases, with 10 bases between. CDR3 size: 12 residues. Per germline, CDR1 SQVTM and CDR2 ANQGSEA. The CDR3: CSVVGLYYEQYF. CDR3 bases: TGCAGCGTTGTTGGTCTGTACTACGAGCAGTACTTC.

At least ten counts were recorded for this clonotype. V gene TRBV20-1 combines with J gene TRBJ2-1; D possibly corresponds to TRBD2 (5 bases). The CDR3 is 13 residues long. V lost 5 bases and J lost 6, with 14 bases in between. CDR1 is DFQATT and CDR2 is SNEGSKA in the germline V gene (reference sequence). The CDR3 DNA sequence: TGCAGTGCTCCCCTCATTAGCGTCAATGAGCAGTTCTTC. Its translation: CSAPLISVNEQFF.

This clonotype was seen ten or more times. The gene calls are TRBV7-6 and TRBJ2-3, with no clear D. Trimming left V 1 base short and J 5 bases short, with 16 bases between. This CDR3 contains 16 residues. Germline CDR1 SGHVS, CDR2 FNYEAQ. The CDR3 coding sequence is TGTGCCAGCAGCTTAGGGAGTACCTATGCTCAAGATACGCAGTATTTT. Translating it yields CASSLGSTYAQDTQYF.

The chain recombines TRBV6-1 with TRBJ2-3; D might be TRBD2 (6 bases). Germline CDR1 MNHNS, CDR2 SASEGT. The CDR3 contains 17 residues. The V end was cut by 5 bases, the J end by 0 bases, with 18 bases between. In nucleotides, the CDR3 is TGTGCCAGCAGTCCTAGCGCAATATATTCTAGCACAGATACGCAGTATTTT. This sequence encodes CASSPSAIYSSTDTQYF.

V is TRBV5-8 and J is TRBJ1-3; no clear D gene. V gave up 0 bases and J gave up 0 bases, with 10 bases separating them. The CDR3 consists of 16 residues. The germline gives CDR1 SGHTS, CDR2 YDEGEE. The DNA of the CDR3 is TGTGCCAGCAGCTTGGGGATTGGACTCTCTGGAAACACCATATATTTT. Translating it yields CASSLGIGLSGNTIYF.

V and J are TRBV5-6 and TRBJ2-7; D uncertain. The V end was cut by 4 bases, the J end by 7 bases, with 18 bases between. The CDR3 covers 14 residues. Germline lookup yields CDR1 SGHDT and CDR2 YYEEEE. The CDR3 is CASSRAVPSREQYF. The CDR3 DNA sequence: TGTGCCAGCAGCAGGGCCGTTCCAAGTAGGGAGCAGTACTTC.

This clonotype was recorded many times. The V call is TRBV27, the J call TRBJ2-5; D is unclear. The V end lost 0 bases, the J end lost 0 bases, and 8 bases lay between the germline ends. The CDR3 consists of 15 residues. CDR1 is MNHEY, CDR2 SMNVEV, per germline (reference sequence). In nucleotides, the CDR3 is TGTGCCAGCAGTTTATCCGGTCTAAACCAAGAGACCCAGTACTTC. This sequence encodes CASSLSGLNQETQYF.

V and J are TRBV29-1 and TRBJ2-1; D is undetermined. The CDR3 has 12 residues. Germline CDR1 is SQVTM and CDR2 is ANQGSEA. V lost 4 bases and J 4 bases, leaving 8 bases between the germline ends. In nucleotides, the CDR3 is TGCAGCGTTGTAGGCAGGTACAATGAGCAGTTCTTC. Residues: CSVVGRYNEQFF.

The table lists this clonotype with a count of one. The V and J genes are TRBV7-3 and TRBJ2-5, with D hard to call. This CDR3 comprises 14 residues. Looked up from germline, CDR1 is SGHTA and CDR2 is FQGTGA. The V and J ends lost 5 bases and 7 bases respectively, with 17 bases between them. The CDR3 region has the DNA TGTGCCAGCAGCAATGCCCGGGCCACCGGGACCCAGTACTTC. Translated, it gives CASSNARATGTQYF.